This TCR beta chain was sequenced in a study of blood T cell repertoires in COVID-19. Source study methods: The assay estimated nucleated cells by amplifying reference gene primers. Profiled with immunoSEQ multiplex PCR; TCRdb holds only in-frame clones, not every one. V, J and clone size reflect that table, while D and trimming were determined from the DNA. The table has about 120,000 clones, 83% seen once. This clonotype originated in a man under 40 with acute or convalescent COVID-19. Sequencing was performed on peripheral blood.

CDR3 nucleotides: TGTGCCAGCAGCTTAGCCGGGGGGGCTTGGGATACGCAGTATTTT. Translation gives CASSLAGGAWDTQYF. The chain links TRBV7-9 to TRBJ2-3; TRBD2 aligns across 8 bases. Looked up from germline, CDR1 is SEHNR and CDR2 is FQNEAQ (reference sequence). V was clipped by 0 bases and J by 6 bases; unmatched bases: 5. CDR3 size: 15 residues.